The source of this T cell receptor beta chain is a study of blood T cells in healthy people across ages. Study conclusions and caveats: Changes seen in expanded clonotypes were possibly confounded by donor CMV status left unknown. No conclusive comparison of naive versus antigen-experienced cells was possible with unsorted PBMCs.

Combining a sample-barcoded 5' primer with a J-beta primer mix, a second PCR ran for roughly 6 to 12 cycles. Every cDNA was tagged by a template-switch adaptor with 12 random nucleotides. TCRdb used MiXCR to reprocess the 5' RACE reads, holding one entry per CDR3 protein. The top ten clones hold approximately 22% of a sample with 700,000 to 950,000 distinct CDR3 sequences, roughly 43% of them seen once. There are 15 residues in the CDR3. V was pared by 1 base and J by 3 bases, with 10 bases between. Note on this clonotype: Antigen: not known.

The clonotype comes from a woman aged 55-70 years in good health. The sequencing input was blood. This chain joins TRBV12-3 or TRBV12-4 and TRBJ2-1; no definite D call. In DNA form, the CDR3 reads TGTGCCAGCAGTTTAGTCGGTCTAGGCTACAATGAGCAGTTCTTC. Its translation is CASSLVGLGYNEQFF.